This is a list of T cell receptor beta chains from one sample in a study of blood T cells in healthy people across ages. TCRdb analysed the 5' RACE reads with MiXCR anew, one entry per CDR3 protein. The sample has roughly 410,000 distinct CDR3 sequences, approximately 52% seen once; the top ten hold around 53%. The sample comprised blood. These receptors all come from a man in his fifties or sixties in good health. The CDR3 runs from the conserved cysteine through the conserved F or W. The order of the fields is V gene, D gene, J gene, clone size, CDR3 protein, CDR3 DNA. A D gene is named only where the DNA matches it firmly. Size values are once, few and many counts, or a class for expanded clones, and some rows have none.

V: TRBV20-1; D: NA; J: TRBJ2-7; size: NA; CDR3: CSGRRGARDEQYF; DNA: TGCAGTGGGAGAAGGGGGGCGAGGGACGAGCAGTACTTC
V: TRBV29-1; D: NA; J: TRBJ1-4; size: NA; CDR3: CSVAVPNEKLFF; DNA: TGCAGCGTTGCGGTCCCCAATGAAAAACTGTTTTTT
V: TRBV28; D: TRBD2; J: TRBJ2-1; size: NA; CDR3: CASSWGLAGVKLSSYNEQFF; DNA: TGTGCCAGCAGTTGGGGACTAGCGGGAGTAAAATTGAGCTCCTACAATGAGCAGTTCTTC
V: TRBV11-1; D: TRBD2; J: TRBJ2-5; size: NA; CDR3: CASSKTSPQETQYF; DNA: TGTGCCAGCAGCAAGACTAGCCCGCAAGAGACCCAGTACTTC
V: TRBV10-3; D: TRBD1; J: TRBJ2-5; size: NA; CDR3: CAISGAGTGVEETQYF; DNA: TGTGCCATCAGTGGTGCCGGGACAGGGGTTGAAGAGACCCAGTACTTC
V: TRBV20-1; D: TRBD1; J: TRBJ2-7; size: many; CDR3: CSARDPGTGVREQYF; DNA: TGCAGTGCTAGAGATCCCGGAACAGGGGTGAGAGAGCAGTACTTC
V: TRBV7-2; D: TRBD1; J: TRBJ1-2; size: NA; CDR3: CASTIRIQGHYGYTF; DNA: TGTGCCAGCACCATTAGGATACAGGGGCACTATGGCTACACCTTC
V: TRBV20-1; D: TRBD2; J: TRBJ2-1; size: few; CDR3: CSASGGASGISYNEQFF; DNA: TGCAGTGCCTCCGGGGGGGCTAGCGGTATCTCCTACAATGAGCAGTTCTTC
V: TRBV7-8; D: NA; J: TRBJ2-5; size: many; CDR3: CASSLGSPAQYF; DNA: TGTGCCAGCAGCTTAGGGTCCCCGGCCCAGTACTTC
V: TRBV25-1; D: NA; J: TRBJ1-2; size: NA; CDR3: CASSESGVGYTF; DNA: TGTGCCAGCAGTGAATCTGGGGTCGGCTACACCTTC
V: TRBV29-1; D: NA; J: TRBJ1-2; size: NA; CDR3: CSVFRDSYTF; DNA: TGCAGCGTTTTTAGGGATAGCTACACCTTC
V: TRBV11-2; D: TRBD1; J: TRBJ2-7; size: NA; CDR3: CASSRGGSLSEQYF; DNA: TGTGCCAGCAGCCGAGGGGGCTCCCTCAGCGAGCAGTACTTC
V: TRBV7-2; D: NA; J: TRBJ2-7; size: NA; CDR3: CASSLALGGLGEQYF; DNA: TGTGCCAGCAGCTTAGCGCTAGGGGGGCTGGGCGAGCAGTACTTC
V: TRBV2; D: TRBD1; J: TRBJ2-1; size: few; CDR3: CASSWGQGGNNEQFF; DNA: TGTGCCAGCAGTTGGGGACAGGGTGGTAACAATGAGCAGTTCTTC
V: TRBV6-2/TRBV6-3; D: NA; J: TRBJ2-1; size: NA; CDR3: CASSWTAYYNEQFF; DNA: TGTGCCAGCAGTTGGACGGCCTACTACAATGAGCAGTTCTTC
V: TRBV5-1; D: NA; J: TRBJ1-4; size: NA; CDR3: CASSADVATTNEKLFF; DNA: TGCGCCAGCAGCGCGGACGTGGCTACAACTAATGAAAAACTGTTTTTT
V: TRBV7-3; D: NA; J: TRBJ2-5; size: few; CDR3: CASSPGLSSDEQYF; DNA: TGTGCCAGCAGCCCCGGACTGAGTAGCGATGAGCAGTACTTC
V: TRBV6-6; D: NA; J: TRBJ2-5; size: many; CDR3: CASSYSGQQETQYF; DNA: TGTGCCAGCAGTTACTCGGGACAACAAGAGACCCAGTACTTC
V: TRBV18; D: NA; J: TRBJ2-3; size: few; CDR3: CASSPTRGSTDTQYF; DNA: TGTGCCAGCTCACCAACCCGGGGAAGCACAGATACGCAGTATTTT
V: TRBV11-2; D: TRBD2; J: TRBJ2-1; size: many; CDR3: CASSNVAGGITYNEQFF; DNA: TGTGCCAGCAGCAATGTAGCGGGGGGGATTACCTACAATGAGCAGTTCTTC
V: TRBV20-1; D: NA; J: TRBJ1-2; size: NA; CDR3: CSTGGCGYTF; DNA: TGCAGCACCGGAGGGTGCGGCTACACCTTC
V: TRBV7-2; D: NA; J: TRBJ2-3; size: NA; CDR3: CASSLRGGRTSTDTQYF; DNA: TGTGCCAGCAGCTTACGTGGGGGGCGTACTAGCACAGATACGCAGTATTTT
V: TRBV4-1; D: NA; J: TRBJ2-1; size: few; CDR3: CASSPLNRLESNEQFF; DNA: TGCGCCAGCAGCCCCCTTAACCGACTAGAAAGCAATGAGCAGTTCTTC
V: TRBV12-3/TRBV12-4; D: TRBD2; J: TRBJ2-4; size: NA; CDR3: CASKLSGTAKNIQYF; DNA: TGTGCCAGCAAACTAAGCGGGACTGCCAAAAACATTCAGTACTTC
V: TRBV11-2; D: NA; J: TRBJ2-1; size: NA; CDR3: CASSLVRKDNEQFF; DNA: TGTGCCAGCAGCCTAGTTCGGAAAGACAATGAGCAGTTCTTC
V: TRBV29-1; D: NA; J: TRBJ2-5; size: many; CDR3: CSVVDTAGTQYF; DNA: TGCAGCGTTGTGGACACGGCGGGGACCCAGTACTTC
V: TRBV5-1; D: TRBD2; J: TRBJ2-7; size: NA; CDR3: CASSSGLAGVAEQYF; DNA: TGCGCCAGCAGCTCTGGACTAGCGGGAGTTGCCGAGCAGTACTTC
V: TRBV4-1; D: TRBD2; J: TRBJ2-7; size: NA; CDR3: CAAGGAYEQYF; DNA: TGCGCCGCCGGGGGGGCCTACGAGCAGTACTTC
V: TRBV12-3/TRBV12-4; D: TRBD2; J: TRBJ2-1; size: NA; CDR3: CASSPPGLAVLNEQFF; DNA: TGTGCCAGCAGTCCCCCGGGACTAGCGGTTCTCAATGAGCAGTTCTTC
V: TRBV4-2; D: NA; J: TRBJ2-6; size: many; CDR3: CASSQDRRLSGANVLTF; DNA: TGTGCCAGCAGCCAAGATCGAAGACTCTCTGGGGCCAACGTCCTGACTTTC
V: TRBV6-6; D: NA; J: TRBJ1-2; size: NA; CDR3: CASSPSLRGDNYGYTF; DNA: TGTGCCAGCAGTCCCTCCCTCAGGGGAGACAACTATGGCTACACCTTC
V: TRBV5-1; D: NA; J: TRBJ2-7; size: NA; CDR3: CASSPGISAYEQYF; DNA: TGCGCCAGCAGCCCTGGGATCTCTGCCTACGAGCAGTACTTC
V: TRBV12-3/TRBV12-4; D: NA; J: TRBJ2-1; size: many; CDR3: CASTSYNEQFF; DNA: TGTGCCAGCACCAGCTACAATGAGCAGTTCTTC
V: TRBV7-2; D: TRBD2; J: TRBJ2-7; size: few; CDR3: CASSSGGAVEQYF; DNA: TGTGCCAGCAGCTCGGGAGGGGCGGTGGAGCAGTACTTC
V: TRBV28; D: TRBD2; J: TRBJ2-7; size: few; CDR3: CASGEGSREQYF; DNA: TGTGCCAGCGGGGAGGGCAGTCGCGAGCAGTACTTC
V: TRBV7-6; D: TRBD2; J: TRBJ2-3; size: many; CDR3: CASSPRTSGRVDTQYF; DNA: TGTGCCAGCAGCCCTCGGACTAGCGGGAGAGTGGATACGCAGTATTTT
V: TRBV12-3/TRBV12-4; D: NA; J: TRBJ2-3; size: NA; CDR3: CASRRVRADVQYF; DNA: TGTGCCAGCAGGAGGGTGCGCGCAGATGTGCAGTATTTT
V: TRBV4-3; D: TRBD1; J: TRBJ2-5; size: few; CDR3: CASSQGQGSGETQYF; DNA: TGCGCCAGCAGCCAAGGACAGGGGAGCGGAGAGACCCAGTACTTC
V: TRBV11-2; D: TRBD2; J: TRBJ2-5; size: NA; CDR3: CASSLTLSGVSGETQYF; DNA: TGTGCCAGCAGCTTAACCCTTAGCGGGGTTAGTGGGGAGACCCAGTACTTC
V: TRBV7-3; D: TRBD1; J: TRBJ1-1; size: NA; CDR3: CASSSQPGGGNEAFF; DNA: TGTGCCAGCAGCTCCCAACCAGGGGGGGGCAATGAAGCTTTCTTT
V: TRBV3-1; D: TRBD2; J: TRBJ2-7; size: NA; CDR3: CASSRRREPSYEQYF; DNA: TGTGCCAGCAGCCGCAGGCGGGAGCCATCTTACGAGCAGTACTTC
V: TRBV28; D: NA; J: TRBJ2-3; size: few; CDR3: CACVSHSTDTQYF; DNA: TGTGCCTGCGTGTCGCATAGCACAGATACGCAGTATTTT
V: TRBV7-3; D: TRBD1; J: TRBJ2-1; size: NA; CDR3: CASSLGQGNYNEQFF; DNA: TGTGCCAGCAGCTTGGGACAGGGCAACTACAATGAGCAGTTCTTC
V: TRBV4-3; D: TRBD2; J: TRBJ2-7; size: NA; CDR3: CASSQEGWEGSYEQYF; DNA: TGCGCCAGCAGCCAAGAAGGGTGGGAGGGGTCCTACGAGCAGTACTTC
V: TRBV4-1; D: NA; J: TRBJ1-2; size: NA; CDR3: CASSQEWSQNYGYTF; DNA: TGCGCCAGCAGCCAAGAATGGTCGCAGAACTATGGCTACACCTTC
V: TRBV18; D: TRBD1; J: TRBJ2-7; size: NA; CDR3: CASSPTGQGVGSYEQYF; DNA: TGTGCCAGCTCACCTACGGGACAGGGAGTTGGCTCCTACGAGCAGTACTTC
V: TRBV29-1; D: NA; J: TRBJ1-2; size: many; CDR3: CSAGWGHGGYTF; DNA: TGCAGCGCCGGGTGGGGGCATGGAGGCTACACCTTC
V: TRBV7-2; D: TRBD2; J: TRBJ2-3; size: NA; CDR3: CASSSGGRRDTQYF; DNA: TGTGCCAGCAGCTCGGGGGGGCGTAGGGATACGCAGTATTTT
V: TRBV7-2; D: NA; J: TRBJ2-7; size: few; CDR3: CASSYRDQARNEQYF; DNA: TGTGCCAGCAGCTACCGGGACCAGGCGAGGAACGAGCAGTACTTC
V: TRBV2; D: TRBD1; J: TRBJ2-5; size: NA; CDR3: CASSTGAETQYF; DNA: TGTGCCAGCAGCACAGGGGCCGAGACCCAGTACTTC
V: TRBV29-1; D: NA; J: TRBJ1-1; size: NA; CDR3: CSVEMEGGVNTEAFF; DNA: TGCAGCGTTGAGATGGAGGGAGGGGTGAACACTGAAGCTTTCTTT
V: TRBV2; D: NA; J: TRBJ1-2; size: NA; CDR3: CASSEESYYGHTF; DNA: TGTGCCAGTAGTGAAGAGAGTTACTATGGCCACACCTTC
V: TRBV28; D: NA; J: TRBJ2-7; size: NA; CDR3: CASSPTGTVSYEQYF; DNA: TGTGCCAGCAGTCCCACCGGGACGGTATCCTACGAGCAGTACTTC
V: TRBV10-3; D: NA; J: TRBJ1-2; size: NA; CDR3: CAISGELNYGYTF; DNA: TGTGCCATCAGTGGAGAACTGAACTATGGCTACACCTTC
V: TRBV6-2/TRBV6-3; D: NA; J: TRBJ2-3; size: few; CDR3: CASSFGLTTDTQYF; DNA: TGTGCCAGCAGTTTCGGACTAACCACAGATACGCAGTATTTT
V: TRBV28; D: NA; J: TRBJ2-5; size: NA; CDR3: CASKDSGLLQETQYF; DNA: TGTGCCAGCAAGGACAGCGGGCTCCTTCAAGAGACCCAGTACTTC
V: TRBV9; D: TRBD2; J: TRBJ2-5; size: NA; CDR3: CASSLKPAGRETQYF; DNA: TGTGCCAGCAGCCTCAAGCCAGCGGGAAGGGAGACCCAGTACTTC
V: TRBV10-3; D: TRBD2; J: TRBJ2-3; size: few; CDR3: CAISSGRSTDTQYF; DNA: TGTGCCATCAGTAGCGGGAGGAGCACAGATACGCAGTATTTT
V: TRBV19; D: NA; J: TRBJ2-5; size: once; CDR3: CASSIMGTQEAQYF; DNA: TGTGCCAGTAGTATTATGGGCACCCAAGAGGCCCAGTACTTC
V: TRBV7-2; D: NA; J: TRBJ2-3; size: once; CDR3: CASSLADRLSTDTQYF; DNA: TGTGCCAGCAGCTTAGCGGACAGACTTAGCACAGATACGCAGTATTTT